This is a list of T cell receptor beta chains from one sample in a study of persistence of HIV-infected CD4 T cells. The assay was immunoSEQ multiplex PCR, and TCRdb's table has in-frame clones only and misses some. The profile shows 40,000 to 55,000 clones, 85% to 90% of them singletons. These receptors have no known antigen. Source: CD4+ T cells sorted from PBMCs after approximately 18-hour stimulation, taken from a patient who received antiretroviral therapy. The receptor set was obtained from an adult woman with HIV who was CMV-seropositive. The CDR3 runs from the conserved cysteine through the conserved F or W. D genes are given only for firm matches. Clone size is not always given. Where it is, it says once, few, many or a class for expanded clones.

v_call	clone_size	d_call	j_call	cdr3_aa	cdr3_nt
TRBV20-1	once	-	TRBJ2-5	CSAKLGETQYF	TGCAGTGCTAAGCTGGGAGAGACCCAGTACTTC
TRBV4-3	-	-	TRBJ2-2	CASSQVAQLNTGELFF	TGCGCCAGCAGCCAAGTTGCCCAGCTGAACACCGGGGAGCTGTTTTTT
TRBV28	-	TRBD1	TRBJ2-3	CASSGQGAIRRTDTQYF	TGTGCCAGCAGCGGACAGGGGGCGATCCGGCGAACAGATACGCAGTATTTT
TRBV18	once	TRBD1	TRBJ1-2	CASSPSGQGAFGYTF	TGTGCCAGCTCACCATCGGGACAGGGGGCTTTTGGCTACACCTTC
TRBV27	-	TRBD1	TRBJ1-1	CASSYRGDTEAFF	TGTGCCAGCAGTTACAGGGGGGACACTGAAGCTTTCTTT
TRBV19	-	TRBD2	TRBJ2-3	CASSIDATSGSTDTQYF	TGTGCCAGTAGTATAGACGCTACTAGCGGGAGCACAGATACGCAGTATTTT
TRBV24-1	-	TRBD1	TRBJ2-1	CATSDVDRTYNEQFF	TGTGCCACCAGTGATGTGGACAGGACCTACAATGAGCAGTTCTTC
TRBV18	-	-	TRBJ1-1	CASSPFLSANTEAFF	TGTGCCAGCTCACCATTCTTATCAGCGAACACTGAAGCTTTCTTT
TRBV5-1	-	-	TRBJ1-1	CASSLSDGTGTEAFF	TGCGCCAGCAGCTTGTCGGACGGAACCGGTACCGAAGCTTTCTTT
TRBV7-9	-	-	TRBJ1-1	CASSLGAVAFF	TGTGCCAGCAGCTTAGGAGCGGTAGCTTTCTTT
TRBV12-5	-	TRBD2	TRBJ2-2	CASGLYLAGANTGELFF	TGTGCTAGTGGTTTGTACCTAGCGGGAGCGAACACCGGGGAGCTGTTTTTT
TRBV6-1	-	TRBD1	TRBJ1-6	CASSEFTGGSPLHF	TGTGCCAGCAGTGAATTTACAGGGGGCTCACCCCTCCACTTT
TRBV2	-	-	TRBJ1-1	CASSDGERRGTEAFF	TGTGCCAGCAGTGATGGGGAGAGGCGAGGCACTGAAGCTTTCTTT
TRBV3-1/TRBV3-2	-	TRBD1	TRBJ1-1	CASRPGQGAKAFF	TGTGCCAGCAGACCAGGACAGGGGGCCAAAGCTTTCTTT
TRBV6-5	-	TRBD1	TRBJ2-2	CASSQPGQGAGELFF	TGTGCCAGCAGCCAACCGGGACAGGGGGCCGGGGAGCTGTTTTTT
TRBV25-1	-	-	TRBJ1-3	CASSPPDLSSGNTIYF	TGTGCCAGCAGTCCCCCCGACCTTAGCTCTGGAAACACCATATATTTT
TRBV5-1	few	TRBD1	TRBJ1-2	CASSLSLGQGDGYTF	TGCGCCAGCAGCTTGTCCCTCGGACAGGGTGACGGCTACACCTTC
TRBV19	-	TRBD1	TRBJ2-2	CASSMGGQDTGELFF	TGTGCCAGTAGTATGGGGGGACAGGACACCGGGGAGCTGTTTTTT
TRBV4-1	-	TRBD1	TRBJ1-2	CASSQELWTGDGYTF	TGCGCCAGCAGCCAAGAACTATGGACAGGGGATGGCTACACCTTC
TRBV5-5	once	-	TRBJ2-5	CASSFAGRETQYF	TGTGCCAGCAGCTTTGCGGGGAGGGAGACCCAGTACTTC
TRBV5-6	-	TRBD1	TRBJ1-2	CASSFLTTGNYGYTF	TGTGCCAGCAGCTTCCTTACGACAGGGAACTATGGCTACACCTTC
TRBV2	-	TRBD1	TRBJ2-5	CAGGQGRKETQYF	TGTGCCGGGGGACAGGGGAGAAAAGAGACCCAGTACTTC
TRBV5-1	-	-	TRBJ2-6	CASSLQGSGANVLTF	TGCGCCAGCAGCTTACAGGGCTCTGGGGCCAACGTCCTGACTTTC
TRBV7-2	-	-	TRBJ2-7	CASSLQGPREQYF	TGTGCCAGCAGCTTACAGGGGCCGCGGGAGCAGTACTTC
TRBV5-5	-	TRBD1	TRBJ2-7	CASSNRQGAYEQYF	TGTGCCAGCAGCAACCGACAGGGGGCATACGAGCAGTACTTC
TRBV5-1	-	-	TRBJ2-1	CASSWTGSGVNNEQFF	TGCGCCAGCAGCTGGACCGGGTCGGGGGTGAACAATGAGCAGTTCTTC
TRBV7-8	-	TRBD1	TRBJ2-7	CASSLAADRGEQYF	TGTGCCAGCAGCTTAGCTGCCGACAGGGGCGAGCAGTACTTC
TRBV5-1	-	-	TRBJ1-1	CASRGSEDFFDTEAFF	TGCGCCAGCAGGGGAAGCGAGGACTTTTTCGACACTGAAGCTTTCTTT
TRBV30	-	-	TRBJ1-6	CAWSVAGYNSPLHF	TGTGCCTGGAGTGTGGCCGGGTACAATTCACCCCTCCACTTT
TRBV5-1	once	-	TRBJ1-4	CASSWGSTNEKLFF	TGCGCCAGCAGCTGGGGATCTACTAATGAAAAACTGTTTTTT
TRBV19	-	TRBD1	TRBJ2-6	CASSMDRTTGANVLTF	TGTGCCAGTAGTATGGACAGGACAACTGGGGCCAACGTCCTGACTTTC
TRBV29-1	-	-	TRBJ1-2	CSVLTDGTNYGYTF	TGCAGCGTTCTAACGGACGGAACTAACTATGGCTACACCTTC
TRBV6-5	-	TRBD1	TRBJ2-7	CASSHDRDAAEQYF	TGTGCCAGCAGTCACGACAGGGACGCCGCCGAGCAGTACTTC
TRBV2	once	TRBD1	TRBJ1-1	CASSLDRGDTEAFF	TGTGCCAGCAGTCTGGACAGGGGTGACACTGAAGCTTTCTTT
TRBV10-1	-	-	TRBJ2-5	CASSEFRSPLETQYF	TGCGCCAGCAGTGAGTTCCGGTCCCCGCTTGAGACCCAGTACTTC
TRBV24-1	-	-	TRBJ2-4	CATSERGVKNIQYF	TGTGCCACCAGTGAGAGAGGGGTGAAAAACATTCAGTACTTC
TRBV5-6	-	TRBD2	TRBJ2-5	CASSLLERMGGPQETQYF	TGTGCCAGCAGCCTGCTAGAACGAATGGGAGGGCCTCAGGAGACCCAGTACTTC
TRBV18	-	TRBD2	TRBJ2-7	CASSPGTSGHYEQYF	TGTGCCAGCTCACCCGGGACTAGCGGCCACTACGAGCAGTACTTC
TRBV4-3	-	TRBD2	TRBJ2-5	CASSRLAGGQETQYF	TGCGCCAGCAGCCGCCTAGCGGGGGGTCAAGAGACCCAGTACTTC
TRBV29-1	-	-	TRBJ2-7	CSVGEGIYEQYF	TGCAGCGTTGGTGAGGGAATATACGAGCAGTACTTC
TRBV27	-	-	TRBJ1-3	CASSPRGARGNTIYF	TGTGCCAGCAGCCCTAGGGGGGCGCGTGGAAACACCATATATTTT
TRBV11-1	-	TRBD1	TRBJ1-1	CASILTGPNTEAFF	TGTGCCAGCATCCTGACAGGGCCAAACACTGAAGCTTTCTTT
TRBV21-1	-	-	TRBJ1-2	CASRTKDSPQPDGYTF	TGTGCCAGCAGGACAAAAGACTCTCCTCAACCTGATGGCTACACCTTC
TRBV5-6	-	TRBD2	TRBJ2-2	CASSLASQREYTGELFF	TGTGCCAGCAGCTTGGCCAGCCAGCGGGAGTATACCGGGGAGCTGTTTTTT
TRBV5-1	few	-	TRBJ1-1	CASSSTGIGTEAFF	TGCGCCAGCAGCTCAACAGGAATTGGGACTGAAGCTTTCTTT
TRBV9	-	-	TRBJ1-3	CASSFLPTERNEGNTIYF	TGTGCCAGCAGCTTCCTCCCGACAGAGCGGAATGAGGGAAACACCATATATTTT
TRBV27	-	TRBD1	TRBJ1-2	CASSSPGGSYGYTF	TGTGCCAGCAGTTCCCCAGGGGGAAGCTATGGCTACACCTTC
TRBV18	few	-	TRBJ1-4	CASSREYNEKLFF	TGTGCCAGCTCGAGGGAGTATAATGAAAAACTGTTTTTT
TRBV7-8	-	-	TRBJ1-2	CASSLDHNLNGYTF	TGTGCCAGCAGCTTAGATCACAACTTGAATGGCTACACCTTC
TRBV2	-	TRBD1	TRBJ2-7	CASSVWTGDHEQYF	TGTGCCAGCAGTGTATGGACAGGGGACCACGAGCAGTACTTC
TRBV7-3	-	-	TRBJ2-3	CASSYPGDTQYF	TGTGCCAGCAGCTATCCGGGAGATACGCAGTATTTT
TRBV7-2	-	-	TRBJ2-5	CASSLVGKETQYF	TGTGCCAGCAGCTTGGTGGGGAAAGAGACCCAGTACTTC
TRBV18	-	-	TRBJ1-2	CASSPVGANGYTF	TGTGCCAGCTCACCCGTGGGGGCTAATGGCTACACCTTC
TRBV28	-	-	TRBJ2-1	CASTVADGSFDEQFF	TGTGCCAGCACCGTCGCTGACGGGAGCTTCGATGAGCAGTTCTTC
TRBV9	once	-	TRBJ1-2	CASSALRQGYKVNYGYTF	TGTGCCAGCAGCGCCCTCCGCCAGGGTTATAAGGTTAACTATGGCTACACCTTC
TRBV19	-	-	TRBJ1-1	CASRNLGQNTEAFF	TGTGCCAGTAGAAACCTCGGACAGAACACTGAAGCTTTCTTT